Reported below is one TCR beta chain. These data come from a study of blood T cell repertoires in COVID-19. Here immunoSEQ multiplex PCR was the method, and the copy in TCRdb shows in-frame clones only, minus some. The table shows some 150,000 clones, with approximately 84% occurring only once. Germline values: CDR1 SEHNR, CDR2 FQNEAQ (reference sequence). There are 14 residues in the CDR3. J lost 6 bases, V lost 5 bases, and 10 bases had no gene match. Material for sequencing was peripheral blood. The sequence derives from a human donor in a cohort sampled during active COVID-19. The chain has TRBV7-9 and TRBJ2-7, with 7 bases fitting TRBD1. The CDR3 region has the DNA TGTGCCAGCAGCCCAACGGACAGGTTTGGCGAGCAGTACTTC. Translated: CASSPTDRFGEQYF.